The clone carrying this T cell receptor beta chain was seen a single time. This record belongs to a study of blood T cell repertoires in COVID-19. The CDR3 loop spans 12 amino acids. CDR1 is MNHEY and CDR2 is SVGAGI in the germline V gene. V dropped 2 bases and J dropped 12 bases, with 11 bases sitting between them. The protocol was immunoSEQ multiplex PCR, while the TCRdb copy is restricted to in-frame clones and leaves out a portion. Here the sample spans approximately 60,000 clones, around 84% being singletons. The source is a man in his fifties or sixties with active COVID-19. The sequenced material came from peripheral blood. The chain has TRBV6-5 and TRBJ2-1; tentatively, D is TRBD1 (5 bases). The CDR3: CASSYNNQGQFF. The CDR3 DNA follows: TGTGCCAGCAGTTACAACAATCAGGGGCAGTTCTTC.